These T cell receptor beta chains were read from a single sample in a study of blood T cells in healthy people across ages. One entry per CDR3 protein results from TCRdb running MiXCR on the 5' RACE reads. The data contain 800,000 to 950,000 distinct CDR3 sequences, approximately 32% of them singletons. These data were also filed under a second study, of T cells of mothers and their children.

Input material: blood. The receptor source for this set is a woman between 40 and 55 years old in good health. Each CDR3 is given with its conserved first and last residue. The order of the fields is V gene, CDR3 length, clone size, J gene, CDR3 protein. Some rows mark clone size as missing; the rest say once, few, many or name a class of expanded clone.

>TRBV28|13|-|TRBJ1-1
CASGGQGGTEAFF
>TRBV2|14|-|TRBJ1-1
CASSGLGGSTEAFF
>TRBV14|16|-|TRBJ2-7
CASSHWTARTIYEQYF
>TRBV3-1|12|few|TRBJ1-5
CASSYINQPQHF
>TRBV20-1|13|few|TRBJ1-2
CSARQMEGYGYTF
>TRBV3-1|15|-|TRBJ1-1
CASSQDSGGLTEAFF
>TRBV12-3/TRBV12-4|13|many|TRBJ1-1
CASTQLRGTEAFF
>TRBV28|11|-|TRBJ1-4
CGATLGEKLFF
>TRBV19|15|-|TRBJ2-7
CASSITSGGLAEQYF
>TRBV29-1|14|-|TRBJ2-7
CSVLELAEQEAQYF
>TRBV7-9|15|many|TRBJ2-3
CASSPQPTSTDTQYF
>TRBV7-9|14|few|TRBJ2-7
CASSSDPASYEQYF
>TRBV20-1|15|few|TRBJ1-5
CSARDPRKYGQPQHF